Each of the 18 T cell receptor beta chains below was sequenced from the same sample in a study of technical replicates of blood from a handful of donors. The table came from immunoSEQ multiplex PCR; TCRdb's copy has only in-frame clones and leaves some out. Of 91,000 or so clones detected, around 95% appear once; the ten largest clones hold 0.21%. Input material: T cells isolated from PBMCs. The receptors were sampled from a human donor in good health.

The rearrangement joins TRBV5-5 to TRBJ1-1; 8 bases are a match to TRBD1. This CDR3 has 14 amino acids. The V gene's germline CDR1 is SGHKS and CDR2 YYEKEE (reference sequence). Losses at the gene ends were 3 bases for V and 11 bases for J; bases not matched to a gene: 12. CDR3 sequence (DNA): TGTGCCAGCAGCTCTCCGAGGACAGGGATTTGGGCTTTCTTT. Translation: CASSSPRTGIWAFF.

This clone was seen only once. This chain connects TRBV5-1 to TRBJ2-7; 7 bases are a match to TRBD2. In germline, CDR1 is SGHRS, CDR2 YFSETQ. This CDR3 comprises 15 residues. V was pared by 4 bases and J by 2 bases, with 9 bases of the junction left unmatched. The CDR3 protein is CASSTALGGTYEQYF. The CDR3 coding sequence is TGCGCCAGCAGCACCGCACTGGGAGGGACCTACGAGCAGTACTTC.

The rearrangement uses TRBV27 and TRBJ2-1, with TRBD2 matching over 8 bases. This CDR3 comprises 17 residues. Germline V gives CDR1 MNHEY, CDR2 SMNVEV (reference sequence). Trimming removed 6 bases from V and 1 base from J; junction bases left unmatched: 11. This chain's CDR3 is CASSLIAGPISYNEQFF. The CDR3 nucleotides read TGTGCCAGCAGCTTAATAGCGGGACCTATTTCCTACAATGAGCAGTTCTTC.

This clone was seen a single time. This chain connects TRBV5-1 to TRBJ1-4, with D hard to call. The CDR3 has 15 residues. The germline V and J ends were trimmed by 5 bases and 4 bases, with 15 bases remaining between them. Germline V gene data show CDR1 as SGHRS and CDR2 as YFSETQ. CDR3 sequence reads: CASSRMRRDNEKLFF. The CDR3, as DNA: TGCGCCAGCAGTCGAATGAGACGGGATAATGAAAAACTGTTTTTT. The full variable domain, its missing parts supplied by reference TRBV5-1 and TRBJ1-4, is KAGVTQTPRYLIKTRGQQVTLSCSPISGHRSVSWYQQTPGQGLQFLFEYFSETQRNKGNFPGRFSGRQFSNSRSEMNVSTLELGDSALYLCASSRMRRDNEKLFFGSGTQLSVL.

The genes are TRBV5-4 and TRBJ2-7; unclear D gene. Germline CDR1 is SGHNT and CDR2 is YYREEE (reference sequence). The length of the CDR3 is 13 residues. V lost 2 bases and J lost 1, with 7 bases in between. CDR3 nucleotides: TGTGCCAGCAGCTTTTCTCTGTCCTACGAGCAGTACTTC. It translates to CASSFSLSYEQYF.

The V and J genes are TRBV27 and TRBJ1-1; 7 bases are a match to TRBD1. This CDR3 spans 16 amino acids. Germline V gene sequence: CDR1 MNHEY, CDR2 SMNVEV (reference sequence). V shed 5 bases, J shed 1 base, and the junction held 10 bases outside the gene matches. The CDR3 coding sequence is TGTGCCAGCAGTGGACTGACAGGGTTGGGGAACACTGAAGCTTTCTTT. It codes for CASSGLTGLGNTEAFF.

The chain joins TRBV18 to TRBJ1-1; D uncertain. V was trimmed by 1 base and J by 0 bases, leaving 9 bases between them. This CDR3 region has 15 residues. Germline V gene lookup returns CDR1 KGHSH and CDR2 LQKENI. The CDR3 here is CASSPQGGVNTEAFF. CDR3 nucleotides: TGTGCCAGCTCACCACAGGGCGGGGTGAACACTGAAGCTTTCTTT. The full variable domain, in which reference TRBV18 and TRBJ1-1 provide the parts outside the CDR3, is NAGVMQNPRHLVRRRGQEARLRCSPMKGHSHVYWYRQLPEEGLKFMVYLQKENIIDESGMPKERFSAEFPKEGPSILRIQQVVRGDSAAYFCASSPQGGVNTEAFFGQGTRLTVV.

The chain carries TRBV15 and TRBJ1-1; perhaps TRBD1 as D (6 bases). The CDR3 is 12 amino acids. The V gene lost 8 bases and the J gene lost 5 bases, with 12 bases spanning the gap. Germline CDR1 is LNHNV and CDR2 is YYDKDF (reference sequence). This CDR3 reads CATSRGWTEAFF. The DNA of the CDR3 is TGTGCCACCTCAAGGGGGTGGACTGAAGCTTTCTTT.

This CDR3 is CASSLGQGAYGYTF. The CDR3 DNA sequence: TGCGCCAGCAGCCTAGGACAGGGGGCCTATGGCTACACCTTC. The genes are TRBV5-1 and TRBJ1-2; 11 bases match TRBD1. V was clipped by 4 bases and J by 4 bases; unmatched bases: 3. Germline V lookup: CDR1 SGHRS, CDR2 YFSETQ. The CDR3 sequence is 14 residues long.

This clone was seen just once. This chain connects TRBV28 to TRBJ2-7; 10 bases match TRBD2. CDR1 and CDR2 from the germline V gene are MDHEN and SYDVKM. The CDR3 is 15 amino acids. V gave up 5 bases and J gave up 3 bases; unmatched junction bases: 7. As DNA, the CDR3 is TGTGCCAGCAGTCTTACTAGCGGGGATATCTACGAGCAGTACTTC. Encoded protein: CASSLTSGDIYEQYF.

This clone appeared once. V gene TRBV5-1 combines with J gene TRBJ1-2, with a weak D call TRBD1 (5 bases). The germline CDR1 and CDR2 sequences are SGHRS and YFSETQ. There are 14 residues in the CDR3. V was cut by 0 bases and J by 7 bases, with 13 bases left in between. As DNA, the CDR3 is TGCGCCAGCAGCTTGGGACAGCCCGACGGTGGCTACACCTTC. This translates into CASSLGQPDGGYTF.

This clone was detected once. The CDR3 DNA reads TGTGCCAGCAGCTTATCTGGGGGCGCGGAGACCCAGTACTTC. It translates to CASSLSGGAETQYF. The chain recombines TRBV5-8 with TRBJ2-5; a possible D gene is TRBD1 (6 bases). V lost 2 bases, J lost 5 bases, and 13 bases lay in between. The V gene's germline CDR1 is SGHTS and CDR2 YDEGEE. The length of the CDR3 is 14 residues.

The chain recombines TRBV7-9 with TRBJ2-7; TRBD2 might be the D (5 bases). The CDR3 covers 13 residues. Germline V gene data show CDR1 as SEHNR and CDR2 as FQNEAQ (reference sequence). Trimming removed 4 bases at V and 6 bases at J, with 13 bases between. This chain's CDR3 is CASSSGGQPEQYF. CDR3 DNA sequence: TGTGCCAGCAGCTCCGGAGGCCAGCCCGAGCAGTACTTC.

The chain carries TRBV7-9 and TRBJ2-5; D is perhaps TRBD2 (6 bases). Trimming shortened V by 5 bases and J by 3 bases, and 13 bases separated the two germline ends. There are 14 residues in the CDR3. Per the germline V gene, CDR1 is SEHNR and CDR2 is FQNEAQ (reference sequence). CDR3 nucleotides: TGTGCCAGCAGCCCATTGGGGGGTGAAGAGACCCAGTACTTC. It is translated as CASSPLGGEETQYF. The full variable domain, completed using reference TRBV7-9 and TRBJ2-5, is DTGVSQNPRHKITKRGQNVTFRCDPISEHNRLYWYRQTLGQGPEFLTYFQNEAQLEKSRLLSDRFSAERPKGSFSTLEIQRTEQGDSAMYLCASSPLGGEETQYFGPGTRLLVL.

V is TRBV7-9 and J is TRBJ2-2; possible D gene TRBD2, 5 bases. V lost 5 bases, J lost 5 bases, and 9 bases lay in between. Germline CDR1 and CDR2: SEHNR and FQNEAQ (reference sequence). The CDR3 consists of 13 residues. The CDR3, as DNA: TGTGCCAGCAGCCCCACGGGAACCGGGGAGCTGTTTTTT. Translated, it gives CASSPTGTGELFF. Combining the CDR3 with reference TRBV7-9 and TRBJ2-2 gives the whole variable domain DTGVSQNPRHKITKRGQNVTFRCDPISEHNRLYWYRQTLGQGPEFLTYFQNEAQLEKSRLLSDRFSAERPKGSFSTLEIQRTEQGDSAMYLCASSPTGTGELFFGEGSRLTVL.

CDR3 DNA: TGTGCTAGTGGTAGAGGGACAGGGCCTAGCTCCTACAATGAGCAGTTCTTC. Translating gives CASGRGTGPSSYNEQFF. This chain links TRBV12-5 with TRBJ2-1, with 9 nucleotides matching TRBD1. V trimming: 5 bases; J trimming: 0 bases; junction bases outside the gene matches: 8. There are 17 residues in the CDR3. Germline V gene lookup returns CDR1 LGHNT and CDR2 FRNRAP. The entire variable domain, with the rest obtained from reference TRBV12-5 and TRBJ2-1, is as follows: DARVTQTPRHKVTEMGQEVTMRCQPILGHNTVFWYRQTMMQGLELLAYFRNRAPLDDSGMPKDRFSAEMPDATLATLKIQPSEPRDSAVYFCASGRGTGPSSYNEQFFGPGTRLTVL.

V gene TRBV4-1 combines with J gene TRBJ2-3; D is uncertain. Germline CDR1 reads MGHRA; CDR2 reads YSYEKL. The CDR3 covers 12 residues. Trimming left V 6 bases short and J 5 bases short, with 9 bases between. CDR3 protein: CASSLLVDTQYF. The CDR3 DNA reads TGCGCCAGCAGTCTTCTAGTAGATACGCAGTATTTT.

This rearrangement joins TRBV28 to TRBJ2-1; D unclear. The CDR3 spans 13 residues. The V gene's germline CDR1 is MDHEN and CDR2 SYDVKM. V lost 5 bases to trimming and J lost 8 bases, with 13 bases between them. Here the CDR3 reads CASSVIVMDEQFF. The CDR3 DNA is TGTGCCAGCAGTGTAATAGTAATGGATGAGCAGTTCTTC.